Listed below are T cell receptor beta chains from one sample, sequenced in a study of blood T cell repertoires in COVID-19. TCRdb's copy holds only in-frame clones and misses some; the assay was immunoSEQ multiplex PCR. This sample has a few hundred thousand clones, with roughly four fifths found just once. The sequenced material came from PBMCs or T cells enriched from blood (not recorded which). The source is a woman aged 50 to 60 who had recovered from COVID-19. Each CDR3 is given with its conserved first and last residue. A D gene is named only where the DNA matches it firmly. Clone size appears in some rows only: once, few, many, or a class for an expanded clone.

>TRBV5-1|-|-|TRBJ1-1
CASSLALMNTEAFF
TGCGCCAGCAGCTTGGCCCTAATGAACACTGAAGCTTTCTTT
>TRBV3-1/TRBV3-2|-|-|TRBJ1-1
CASSSDRRAFF
TGTGCCAGCAGTTCGGACAGAAGGGCTTTCTTT
>TRBV11-3|-|-|TRBJ1-1
CASSRGVDEAFF
TGTGCCAGCAGCCGAGGAGTCGATGAAGCTTTCTTT
>TRBV19|-|-|TRBJ1-3
CASIPNRGENTIYF
TGTGCCAGTATCCCAAATCGGGGAGAAAACACCATATATTTT
>TRBV3-1/TRBV3-2|-|-|TRBJ2-7
CASSQDAGRIYEQYF
TGTGCCAGCAGCCAAGATGCGGGTCGAATATACGAGCAGTACTTC
>TRBV4-3|-|-|TRBJ1-5
CASSQGGRVDQPQHF
TGCGCCAGCAGCCAAGGGGGCAGGGTAGATCAGCCCCAGCATTTT
>TRBV18|TRBD1|-|TRBJ1-2
CASSPNAPLQGAGGYTF
TGTGCCAGCTCACCAAATGCACCATTACAGGGGGCCGGGGGCTACACCTTC
>TRBV5-1|-|-|TRBJ1-1
CASSLNGQNTEAFF
TGCGCCAGCAGCTTGAATGGGCAGAACACTGAAGCTTTCTTT
>TRBV9|-|-|TRBJ2-5
CASSPRDTQETQYF
TGTGCCAGCAGCCCTCGGGACACACAAGAGACCCAGTACTTC
>TRBV2|-|-|TRBJ1-2
CASSGATNYGYTF
TGTGCCAGCAGTGGAGCTACTAACTATGGCTACACCTTC
>TRBV10-3|TRBD1|-|TRBJ1-1
CAARDSMNTEAFF
TGTGCCGCCCGGGACAGCATGAACACTGAAGCTTTCTTT
>TRBV4-2|-|-|TRBJ2-3
CASSQGSTGTITDTQYF
TGTGCCAGCAGCCAAGGTTCCACAGGGACCATCACAGATACGCAGTATTTT
>TRBV19|-|-|TRBJ2-3
CASSHGKDTQYF
TGTGCCAGTAGTCACGGGAAAGATACGCAGTATTTT
>TRBV12-3/TRBV12-4|-|-|TRBJ1-2
CASSPLNYGYTF
TGTGCCAGCAGCCCTCTAAACTATGGCTACACCTTC
>TRBV4-2|-|-|TRBJ1-2
CASSQDRSRGGGYTF
TGTGCCAGCAGCCAAGACCGGAGCAGGGGTGGTGGCTACACCTTC
>TRBV5-6|-|-|TRBJ2-2
CASSLLRKRHPGELFF
TGTGCCAGCAGCTTGTTGAGAAAGAGGCACCCCGGGGAGCTGTTTTTT
>TRBV19|TRBD1|-|TRBJ2-2
CASSAGQANTGELFF
TGTGCCAGTAGTGCGGGACAGGCGAACACCGGGGAGCTGTTTTTT
>TRBV6-4|-|-|TRBJ1-2
CATRTADYGYTF
TGTGCCACCCGGACAGCGGACTATGGCTACACCTTC
>TRBV12-3/TRBV12-4|TRBD1|-|TRBJ1-5
CASRGTGHQPQHF
TGTGCCAGCCGAGGGACAGGGCATCAGCCCCAGCATTTT
>TRBV4-2|TRBD1|-|TRBJ1-4
CASSQGDRVDEKLFF
TGTGCCAGCAGCCAGGGGGACAGGGTGGATGAAAAACTGTTTTTT
>TRBV5-8|-|-|TRBJ1-1
CASSLMRQKTEAFF
TGTGCCAGCAGCTTGATGAGACAGAAGACTGAAGCTTTCTTT
>TRBV4-1|-|-|TRBJ2-4
CASSQGTFGEIIQYF
TGCGCCAGCAGCCAAGGGACTTTTGGGGAGATTATTCAGTACTTC
>TRBV12-3/TRBV12-4|-|-|TRBJ1-5
CASSIQNQPQHF
TGTGCCAGCAGTATACAAAATCAGCCCCAGCATTTT
>TRBV6-5|-|once|TRBJ2-7
CASSSRGYEQYF
TGTGCCAGCAGTTCCAGGGGCTACGAGCAGTACTTC
>TRBV7-3|TRBD2|few|TRBJ2-1
CASSLGLAGRNEQFF
TGTGCCAGCAGCTTAGGACTAGCGGGGAGAAATGAGCAGTTCTTC
>TRBV6-5|TRBD2|-|TRBJ2-1
CASRNGLAGNEQFF
TGTGCCAGCAGAAACGGACTAGCCGGTAATGAGCAGTTCTTC
>TRBV29-1|TRBD2|-|TRBJ2-1
CSVEGTSGRVNEQFF
TGCAGCGTTGAAGGGACTAGCGGCAGAGTCAATGAGCAGTTCTTC
>TRBV2|TRBD1|once|TRBJ1-5
CASSVDRGQGQPQHF
TGTGCCAGCAGCGTCGACAGGGGGCAGGGTCAGCCCCAGCATTTT
>TRBV5-5|-|-|TRBJ2-2
CASRLQGGTGELFF
TGTGCCAGCAGACTACAGGGAGGGACCGGGGAGCTGTTTTTT
>TRBV27|TRBD1|-|TRBJ2-7
CASSRWDSSYEQYF
TGTGCCAGCAGTAGGTGGGACAGCTCCTACGAGCAGTACTTC
>TRBV19|-|-|TRBJ1-5
CASGGGWNQPQHF
TGTGCCAGCGGAGGCGGGTGGAATCAGCCCCAGCATTTT
>TRBV4-1|TRBD2|-|TRBJ2-3
CASSQVVAGGTDTQYF
TGCGCCAGCAGCCAAGTTGTAGCGGGGGGCACAGATACGCAGTATTTT
>TRBV7-2|-|-|TRBJ1-5
CASRTEEGSLSNQPQHF
TGTGCCAGCAGGACTGAGGAGGGTAGTCTTAGCAATCAGCCCCAGCATTTT
>TRBV11-1|-|-|TRBJ2-1
CASSYASSEQFF
TGTGCCAGCAGCTACGCTAGCTCCGAGCAGTTCTTC
>TRBV6-2/TRBV6-3|-|-|TRBJ2-2
CASSDTLPTGELFF
TGTGCCAGCAGCGACACCTTACCCACCGGGGAGCTGTTTTTT
>TRBV30|TRBD2|once|TRBJ2-1
CAWRGGTSGGEQFF
TGTGCCTGGAGGGGGGGGACTAGCGGAGGTGAGCAGTTCTTC
>TRBV19|TRBD2|-|TRBJ2-2
CASSVTSGGIGTGELFF
TGTGCCAGTAGTGTGACTAGCGGCGGGATAGGTACCGGGGAGCTGTTTTTT
>TRBV5-4|TRBD2|-|TRBJ2-5
CASSSRTSGGQETQYF
TGTGCCAGCAGCTCGAGGACTAGCGGGGGACAAGAGACCCAGTACTTC
>TRBV5-5|-|-|TRBJ1-6
CASSYDLESSYNSPLHF
TGTGCCAGCAGCTACGATCTAGAGAGCTCCTATAATTCACCCCTCCACTTT
>TRBV18|-|few|TRBJ1-1
CASSPSTEAFF
TGTGCCAGCTCACCGAGCACTGAAGCTTTCTTT
>TRBV14|-|few|TRBJ2-1
CASGRDTLARQFF
TGTGCCAGTGGCCGGGACACCCTCGCGCGGCAGTTCTTC
>TRBV5-1|TRBD2|once|TRBJ2-7
CASSAGTSGVGEQYF
TGCGCCAGCAGCGCCGGGACTAGCGGGGTGGGGGAGCAGTACTTC
>TRBV6-2/TRBV6-3|-|-|TRBJ1-6
CASSIMAGFGDSPLHF
TGTGCCAGCAGCATTATGGCGGGGTTCGGGGATTCACCCCTCCACTTT
>TRBV6-2/TRBV6-3|-|-|TRBJ1-5
CASSQLNTDQPQHF
TGTGCCAGCAGTCAATTGAACACCGATCAGCCCCAGCATTTT